These T cell receptor beta chains were read from a single sample in a study of technical replicates of blood from a handful of donors. TCRdb's table, derived via immunoSEQ multiplex PCR, lists solely in-frame clones and lacks some. Of about 73,000 clones detected, 93% appear once; the ten largest clones hold 0.25% to 0.3%. The specimen sequenced was T cells isolated from PBMCs. Receptors originate from a human donor in good health. Each CDR3 is given with its conserved first and last residue. A D gene is named only where the DNA matches it firmly. The size of a clone is reported for some rows only, either as once, few or many, or as a class for expanded clones.

V gene	J gene	D gene	clone size	CDR3 protein	CDR3 DNA
TRBV4-2	TRBJ2-3	.	.	CASTSTLGSVTDTQYF	TGTGCCAGCACCTCAACCTTGGGGAGCGTCACAGATACGCAGTATTTT
TRBV11-3	TRBJ2-2	.	.	CASGSEGELFF	TGTGCCAGTGGGTCGGAGGGGGAGCTGTTTTTT
TRBV4-1	TRBJ2-3	TRBD2	.	CASSRPGLAGDTQYF	TGCGCCAGCAGTCGACCCGGACTAGCGGGGGATACGCAGTATTTT
TRBV30	TRBJ1-5	TRBD1	.	CAWSPGTGGFQPQHF	TGTGCCTGGAGTCCAGGGACAGGGGGGTTTCAGCCCCAGCATTTT
TRBV11-3	TRBJ2-7	TRBD1	.	CASSLDGTGTYEQYF	TGTGCCAGCAGCTTAGACGGGACAGGTACCTACGAGCAGTACTTC
TRBV28	TRBJ2-2	TRBD1	.	CASRDDRDLSGELFF	TGTGCCAGCAGGGACGACAGGGATTTAAGCGGGGAGCTGTTTTTT
TRBV28	TRBJ2-3	.	.	CASSSAEKRTDTQYF	TGTGCCAGCAGTTCCGCCGAGAAGCGCACAGATACGCAGTATTTT
TRBV5-1	TRBJ1-1	TRBD1	.	CASSAGTDTEAFF	TGCGCCAGCAGCGCGGGGACAGACACTGAAGCTTTCTTT
TRBV5-4	TRBJ1-1	TRBD1	.	CASSLGDRGLGTEAFF	TGTGCCAGCAGCTTGGGGGACAGGGGGCTGGGCACTGAAGCTTTCTTT
TRBV30	TRBJ2-7	.	.	CAWSSGGSSYEQYF	TGTGCCTGGAGTTCAGGGGGGTCCTCCTACGAGCAGTACTTC
TRBV5-6	TRBJ1-2	.	.	CASSLMILQGDGYTF	TGTGCCAGCAGCTTGATGATTCTCCAAGGGGATGGCTACACCTTC
TRBV27	TRBJ1-5	.	.	CASSLYDPGIFSNQPQHF	TGTGCCAGCAGTTTGTATGACCCCGGGATCTTTAGCAATCAGCCCCAGCATTTT
TRBV6-1	TRBJ1-2	.	.	CASKAGIYLYGYTF	TGTGCCAGCAAGGCAGGGATATACCTCTATGGCTACACCTTC
TRBV6-5	TRBJ2-7	.	.	CASSYEADPSSYEQYF	TGTGCCAGCAGTTATGAAGCGGACCCCAGCTCCTACGAGCAGTACTTC
TRBV5-4	TRBJ1-3	TRBD1	.	CASSRDRASSGNTIYF	TGTGCCAGCAGCCGGGACAGGGCGAGCAGTGGAAACACCATATATTTT
TRBV7-9	TRBJ1-5	TRBD1	.	CASSSQGPDQPQHF	TGTGCCAGCAGTTCACAGGGGCCCGATCAGCCCCAGCATTTT
TRBV9	TRBJ2-1	TRBD2	.	CASSVGGGYNEQFF	TGTGCCAGCAGCGTAGGGGGGGGCTACAATGAGCAGTTCTTC
TRBV29-1	TRBJ2-5	.	.	CSVVGRGETQYF	TGCAGCGTTGTGGGCAGGGGCGAGACCCAGTACTTC
TRBV6-5	TRBJ2-5	.	.	CASSYSNPRQETQYF	TGTGCCAGCAGTTACTCGAACCCCAGGCAAGAGACCCAGTACTTC
TRBV9	TRBJ1-1	.	.	CASSLGGGTEAFF	TGTGCCAGCAGCCTGGGGGGTGGCACTGAAGCTTTCTTT
TRBV9	TRBJ2-7	.	.	CASSVASRDEQYF	TGTGCCAGCAGCGTAGCTTCTCGGGACGAGCAGTACTTC
TRBV2	TRBJ1-1	.	.	CASSGRGTEAFF	TGTGCCAGCAGTGGGAGGGGCACTGAAGCTTTCTTT
TRBV4-2	TRBJ1-5	.	.	CASSPGQTLAVEPQHF	TGTGCCAGCAGCCCAGGACAGACGTTAGCTGTAGAGCCCCAGCATTTT
TRBV19	TRBJ2-5	.	once	CASSIDQRSGETQYF	TGTGCCAGTAGTATAGATCAGCGGTCAGGAGAGACCCAGTACTTC
TRBV11-2	TRBJ1-4	TRBD1	.	CASSKRDRRFEKLFF	TGTGCCAGCAGCAAGAGGGACAGGCGCTTTGAAAAACTGTTTTTT
TRBV11-2	TRBJ2-7	.	.	CASSLVLLLTPYEQYF	TGTGCCAGCAGCTTAGTCCTCCTCTTGACACCCTACGAGCAGTACTTC
TRBV2	TRBJ1-4	TRBD1	.	CADRQGGSNEKLFF	TGTGCCGACAGACAGGGGGGTTCTAATGAAAAACTGTTTTTT
TRBV28	TRBJ1-2	.	.	CASSWGGAHGYTF	TGTGCCAGCAGCTGGGGGGGGGCCCATGGCTACACCTTC
TRBV4-1	TRBJ2-7	TRBD1	.	CASSQLGQGASEQYF	TGCGCCAGCAGCCAACTCGGACAGGGGGCCTCCGAGCAGTACTTC
TRBV7-9	TRBJ1-2	.	.	CASSPFQESGYTF	TGTGCCAGCAGCCCCTTCCAGGAAAGCGGCTACACCTTC
TRBV7-7	TRBJ2-7	TRBD1	.	CASSPGIGTGYEQYF	TGTGCCAGCAGCCCCGGGATCGGGACAGGCTACGAGCAGTACTTC
TRBV5-1	TRBJ2-2	.	.	CASSPAITGELFF	TGCGCCAGCAGCCCAGCGATCACCGGGGAGCTGTTTTTT
TRBV4-1	TRBJ1-2	.	.	CASSQRDILNYGYTF	TGCGCCAGCAGCCAAAGGGACATACTAAACTATGGCTACACCTTC
TRBV6-6	TRBJ1-3	.	.	CASAPGVGNTIYF	TGTGCCTCGGCCCCCGGGGTCGGAAACACCATATATTTT
TRBV10-1	TRBJ2-3	TRBD2	.	CASSDQRGISTDTQYF	TGCGCCAGCAGTGATCAGCGGGGAATCAGCACAGATACGCAGTATTTT
TRBV7-2	TRBJ1-5	TRBD1	.	CASSLGGGGLSNQPQHF	TGTGCCAGCAGCTTAGGTGGAGGGGGCTTGAGCAATCAGCCCCAGCATTTT
TRBV5-1	TRBJ2-7	.	.	CASSLGGRGVSYEQYF	TGCGCCAGCAGCTTGGGGGGGAGGGGGGTCTCCTACGAGCAGTACTTC
TRBV2	TRBJ1-1	.	.	CASRSGEAFF	TGTGCCAGCCGCTCGGGAGAAGCTTTCTTT
TRBV7-2	TRBJ2-1	TRBD1	.	CASSPGTGGYNEQFF	TGTGCCAGCAGCCCCGGGACAGGGGGTTACAATGAGCAGTTCTTC
TRBV28	TRBJ1-1	.	.	CASSSSDRYSTEAFF	TGTGCCAGCAGTTCCAGCGACAGGTACAGTACTGAAGCTTTCTTT
TRBV2	TRBJ2-5	.	.	CASPLGQGQQETQYF	TGTGCCAGCCCATTGGGACAAGGCCAACAAGAGACCCAGTACTTC
TRBV13	TRBJ2-7	.	.	CASSLRHGGSYEQYF	TGTGCCAGCAGCTTAAGGCACGGAGGGTCCTACGAGCAGTACTTC
TRBV25-1	TRBJ2-3	TRBD2	few	CASSGTGLAGGIAQYF	TGTGCCAGCAGTGGAACGGGACTAGCGGGAGGAATAGCGCAGTATTTT
TRBV4-1	TRBJ2-5	TRBD2	.	CASSPRGRGGQETQYF	TGCGCCAGCAGCCCCCGAGGGCGGGGGGGCCAGGAGACCCAGTACTTC
TRBV4-1	TRBJ2-1	TRBD2	.	CASSQTPSLAGAYNEQFF	TGCGCCAGCAGCCAGACGCCCTCACTAGCGGGAGCATACAATGAGCAGTTCTTC
TRBV25-1	TRBJ1-1	TRBD1	.	CASSEFRDRAFF	TGTGCCAGCAGTGAGTTCCGGGACAGAGCTTTCTTT
TRBV11-1	TRBJ2-1	.	.	CASSVRNLAIEQFF	TGTGCCAGCAGCGTAAGAAATCTAGCGATTGAGCAGTTCTTC
TRBV20-1	TRBJ1-1	.	medium-sized	CSAREERAFF	TGCAGTGCTAGAGAGGAGAGGGCTTTCTTT
TRBV7-6	TRBJ1-1	.	.	CASSLGGRATEAFF	TGTGCCAGCAGCCTGGGGGGACGGGCCACTGAAGCTTTCTTT
TRBV11-2	TRBJ2-2	TRBD2	.	CASSPHSKGGGLELFF	TGTGCCAGCAGCCCCCACTCCAAGGGCGGGGGGCTGGAACTGTTTTTT
TRBV6-1	TRBJ2-6	TRBD1	.	CASRETRQGWSGANVLTF	TGTGCCAGCAGAGAAACGAGACAGGGTTGGTCTGGGGCCAACGTCCTGACTTTC
TRBV5-1	TRBJ2-6	.	once	CASSLGLGDSGANVLTF	TGCGCCAGCAGCTTGGGTTTAGGGGACTCTGGGGCCAACGTCCTGACTTTC
TRBV2	TRBJ2-2	TRBD1	.	CASFLGQAPGELFF	TGTGCCAGCTTTCTGGGACAGGCCCCCGGGGAGCTGTTTTTT
TRBV4-2	TRBJ2-1	TRBD2	.	CASTEGRGGYNEQFF	TGTGCCAGCACGGAAGGGAGGGGCGGGTACAATGAGCAGTTCTTC
TRBV7-3	TRBJ1-1	.	.	CASSFAGTLTEAFF	TGTGCCAGCAGCTTCGCCGGGACATTGACTGAAGCTTTCTTT